A single sample is the source of the 18 T cell receptor beta chains below, sequenced in a study of PD-1 blockade in classical Hodgkin lymphoma. Using immunoSEQ multiplex PCR, the repertoire was profiled, and TCRdb retains in-frame clones only, with some absent. The sample consists of 100,000 or so clones, approximately 94% of them appearing once. This sample's time point: cycle 4 day 1 (C4D1), after 6 weeks of nivolumab. Every patient relapsed after autologous stem cell transplantation, and brentuximab vedotin exposure varied. The specimen comprised peripheral blood mononuclear cells (PBMCs), sampled before the fourth cycle of nivolumab. Every receptor here comes from a human donor with classical Hodgkin lymphoma.

The sample holds one count of this clone. The V and J genes are TRBV23-1 and TRBJ2-5; 10 bases fit TRBD1. TRBV23-1 has ORF status, its function being uncertain. The CDR3 is 18 residues long. V lost 4 bases and J lost 0; bases outside the gene matches: 11. The CDR3 nucleotides are TGCGCCAGCAGTCGGGGGGACCCGGGACAGGGGTACCAAGAGACCCAGTACTTC. As protein: CASSRGDPGQGYQETQYF.

J is TRBJ1-1 and V is TRBV28, with a possible D match to TRBD1 (5 bases). This CDR3 has 14 amino acids. The V and J ends lost 3 bases and 6 bases respectively, with 14 bases between them. Germline V gene sequence: CDR1 MDHEN, CDR2 SYDVKM. The CDR3 nucleotides are TGTGCCAGCAGTTTCGAAGGGACGTTCCCTGAAGCTTTCTTT. Encoded protein: CASSFEGTFPEAFF.

The chain employs TRBV5-1 and TRBJ2-7, with D maybe TRBD1 (6 bases). V shed 0 bases and J shed 1 base, with 14 bases lying between them. The V gene's germline CDR1 is SGHRS and CDR2 YFSETQ. The CDR3 consists of 16 residues. CDR3 coding DNA: TGCGCCAGCAGCTTGGAGGCGACAGGAATTTCCTACGAGCAGTACTTC. It yields the protein CASSLEATGISYEQYF.

The V and J genes are TRBV18 and TRBJ1-4; D gene uncertain. Looked up from germline, CDR1 is KGHSH and CDR2 is LQKENI. This CDR3 is built from 15 residues. Trimming pared 2 bases from V and 7 bases from J, leaving 14 bases between. CDR3 in DNA: TGTGCCAGCTCACCATCTCAAGGAGGGCGTGAAAAACTGTTTTTT. Its translation: CASSPSQGGREKLFF.

The chain carries TRBV6-5 and TRBJ2-2; no reliable D call. The CDR3 has 10 amino acids. The V and J ends lost 10 bases and 6 bases respectively, with 6 bases between them. The germline V gene has CDR1 MNHEY and CDR2 SVGAGI. The CDR3: CATRSGELFF. CDR3 sequence (DNA): TGTGCCACCCGTTCCGGGGAGCTGTTTTTT.

This clone was seen once. This rearrangement joins TRBV30 to TRBJ2-5; 10 bases are shared with TRBD2. CDR1 is GTSNPN and CDR2 is SVGIG in the germline V gene (reference sequence). V was pared by 2 bases and J by 4 bases, with 10 bases of the junction left unmatched. The CDR3 covers 16 residues. The CDR3 region has the DNA TGTGCCTGGAGTACCGGTTTAGCGGGAGGTCGAGAGACCCAGTACTTC. Its protein is CAWSTGLAGGRETQYF.

This chain links TRBV28 with TRBJ2-2; TRBD2 matches 7 bases. The CDR3 is made up of 16 amino acids. CDR1 and CDR2 (germline): MDHEN, SYDVKM. The J segment lost 3 bases and the V segment lost 5 bases, leaving 9 bases of the junction unmatched. The DNA of the CDR3 is TGTGCCAGCAGTGGCCAGCTAGCGGAGTACACCGGGGAGCTGTTTTTT. Translation: CASSGQLAEYTGELFF.

The genes are TRBV4-1 and TRBJ1-2; D is ambiguous. Germline assignment: CDR1 MGHRA and CDR2 YSYEKL. V lost 5 bases to trimming and J lost 6 bases, with 13 bases between them. The CDR3 length is 13 residues. The CDR3 bases are TGCGCCAGCAGCGGTGGACGGTTAGATGGCTACACCTTC. Protein: CASSGGRLDGYTF.

The rearrangement joins TRBV5-4 to TRBJ2-5; 7 bases map to TRBD2. This CDR3 has 14 amino acids. Germline V gene data show CDR1 as SGHNT and CDR2 as YYREEE (reference sequence). V lost 4 bases, J lost 0 bases, and 3 bases stayed unmatched. CDR3 protein: CASSGGGNQETQYF. The CDR3 nucleotides are TGTGCCAGCAGCGGCGGGGGAAACCAAGAGACCCAGTACTTC.

The V and J genes are TRBV18 and TRBJ2-7, with TRBD1 as a possible D gene (5 bases). Trimming took off 4 bases at V and 3 bases at J, with 13 bases between the two ends. Per germline, CDR1 KGHSH and CDR2 LQKENI. There are 14 residues in the CDR3. The CDR3 DNA reads as TGTGCCAGCTCACAAACAGTGGGGCTCTACGAGCAGTACTTC. Its protein is CASSQTVGLYEQYF.

The gene calls are TRBV4-2 and TRBJ1-4; the match to TRBD1 covers 7 bases. This CDR3 spans 17 amino acids. Trimming at V came to 0 bases and at J to 2 bases, leaving 6 bases not matched to a gene. Germline V lookup: CDR1 LGHNA, CDR2 YNFKEQ. Here the CDR3 reads CASSQDGQVGTNEKLFF. The CDR3 nucleotides read TGTGCCAGCAGCCAAGATGGACAGGTCGGCACTAATGAAAAACTGTTTTTT.

The chain couples TRBV6-5 to TRBJ2-5; D remains unclear. The V end was cut by 2 bases, the J end by 2 bases, with 12 bases between. The CDR3 contains 15 residues. Germline V lookup: CDR1 MNHEY, CDR2 SVGAGI. CDR3 nucleotide sequence: TGTGCCAGCAGTTACAGGGCAGGACCGCAAGAGACCCAGTACTTC. Translating gives CASSYRAGPQETQYF.

The chain links TRBV28 to TRBJ2-5, with TRBD1 matching 7 bases. The CDR3 covers 15 residues. Germline V gene data show CDR1 as MDHEN and CDR2 as SYDVKM. V shed 5 bases, J shed 5 bases, and the junction held 11 bases outside the gene matches. CDR3 DNA: TGTGCCAGCAGTACCCCCGACAGGGTCTGGGAGACCCAGTACTTC. Amino acids: CASSTPDRVWETQYF.

The rearrangement uses TRBV6-5 and TRBJ1-5; possible D gene TRBD1, 6 bases. The CDR3 length is 13 residues. V was trimmed by 5 bases and J by 4 bases, leaving 9 bases between them. Germline V gene lookup returns CDR1 MNHEY and CDR2 SVGAGI. CDR3 sequence (DNA): TGTGCCAGCAGTACAGGGTATAATCAGCCCCAGCATTTT. It is translated as CASSTGYNQPQHF.

The chain has TRBV29-1 and TRBJ1-1, with D possibly TRBD1 on 5 matching bases. CDR1 is SQVTM and CDR2 is ANQGSEA in the germline V gene. Trimming stripped 3 bases from V and 2 bases from J, with 10 bases between. The CDR3 has 13 residues. The CDR3 loop is CSVEVTANTEAFF. In DNA form, the CDR3 reads TGCAGCGTTGAGGTGACAGCCAACACTGAAGCTTTCTTT. Variable domain in full (rest from reference TRBV29-1 and TRBJ1-1): SAVISQKPSRDICQRGTSLTIQCQVDSQVTMMFWYRQQPGQSLTLIATANQGSEATYESGFVIDKFPISRPNLTFSTLTVSNMSPEDSSIYLCSVEVTANTEAFFGQGTRLTVV.

V usage is TRBV11-2 and J usage is TRBJ1-1; D uncertain. CDR1 and CDR2 from the germline V gene are SGHAT and FQNNGV. Trimming left V 5 bases short and J 1 base short, with 8 bases between. The CDR3 length is 13 residues. The CDR3 here is CASSPRGNTEAFF. The CDR3 nucleotides read TGTGCCAGCAGCCCACGGGGGAACACTGAAGCTTTCTTT.

The chain links TRBV19 to TRBJ2-7; the match to TRBD2 covers 12 bases. Germline CDR1 and CDR2: LNHDA and SQIVND (reference sequence). J gave up 5 bases and V 9 bases, and 5 bases lay outside the gene matches. CDR3 length: 13 amino acids. The CDR3 DNA follows: TGTGCCAGCGAGACTAGCGGGAGCAACGAGCAGTACTTC. As protein: CASETSGSNEQYF.

The chain combines TRBV2 with TRBJ2-7, with TRBD2 identical over 11 bases. V lost 7 bases and J lost 6; bases outside the gene matches: 8. CDR1 SNHLY and CDR2 FYNNEI come from the germline V gene. This CDR3 is built from 14 residues. The CDR3 loop reads CASNRLAGRSEQYF. DNA for the CDR3: TGTGCCAGCAATAGACTAGCGGGGCGGAGCGAGCAGTACTTC.